The present TCR beta chain was sequenced within a study of blood T cell repertoires in COVID-19. In the study overall: Acute and convalescent COVID-19 samples came from the United States, Italy and Spain. T cells, B-cell-depleted T cells, or PBMCs provided the cDNA or gDNA that served as material.

V was pared by 0 bases and J by 2 bases, with 10 bases between. CDR3 length: 15 residues. Looked up from germline, CDR1 is LGHDT and CDR2 is YNNKEL (reference sequence). In the source study's methods: Estimation of nucleated cell counts was performed using reference gene primer amplification. Data came from immunoSEQ multiplex PCR; TCRdb stores just in-frame clones and leaves some out. The V and J calls and clone size were taken over from that table, and D and trimming were inferred from the DNA. The sample holds fewer than 200,000 clones, 60% to 85% seen once. This receptor was taken from a man aged 55 to 70 with acute or convalescent COVID-19. Sequenced input: peripheral blood. The genes are TRBV3-1 (or the pseudogene TRBV3-2) and TRBJ1-2; D not resolved. CDR3 sequence (DNA): TGTGCCAGCAGCCAAGATTTGGGCCAAAACTATGGCTACACCTTC. It encodes CASSQDLGQNYGYTF.